This section outlines one T cell receptor (beta chain) sequence together with its context. The data belong to a study of blood T cell repertoires in COVID-19. The V gene's germline CDR1 is SEHNR and CDR2 FQNEAQ (reference sequence). The CDR3 consists of 12 residues. Per the original methods: Reference gene primer amplification gave estimated nucleated cell counts. Here immunoSEQ multiplex PCR was the method, and the copy in TCRdb shows in-frame clones only, minus some. The D gene and trimming were derived from the DNA, and the V and J assignments and clone size from that table. The data contain over 300,000 clones, over 75% of them seen just once; the ten biggest clones take up less than 2.5%.

The sequenced material came from PBMCs or T cells enriched from blood (not recorded which). The TCR originated in a man aged 30-40 years who had recovered from COVID-19. The rearrangement uses TRBV7-9 and TRBJ1-1; 11 bases match TRBD1. The DNA for the CDR3 is TGTGCAGGACAGGGGGCTTTTGCTGAAGCTTTCTTT. Translation gives CAGQGAFAEAFF.